What follows describes a single TCR beta chain. This entry comes from a study of cytomegalovirus exposure and HLA in healthy donors. The PCR employed 60 Vbeta primers together with 13 Jbeta primers. Authors' data handling: Among the unique TCR beta chains that a later analysis counted, around 82 million in all, 10 million to 13 million were shared. Sequencing was performed with immunoSEQ multiplex PCR; in TCRdb, only in-frame clones are kept and a portion is missing. V and J calls and clone size follow that table, whereas D and trimming were derived from the DNA. The sample records 150,000 to 200,000 clones, around 75% being singletons. With 3 bases removed from V and 3 bases from J, the gap between germline ends came to 15 bases. This CDR3 comprises 15 residues. Germline CDR1 is MDHEN and CDR2 is SYDVKM.

Input material: PBMCs. The TCR was taken from a male donor in good health and CMV-seronegative. The chain has TRBV28 and TRBJ2-7; a weak D match, TRBD2 (7 bases). As DNA, the CDR3 is TGTGCCAGCAGTTTTCGGGGGGCCGTAAACTACGAGCAGTACTTC. It translates to CASSFRGAVNYEQYF.